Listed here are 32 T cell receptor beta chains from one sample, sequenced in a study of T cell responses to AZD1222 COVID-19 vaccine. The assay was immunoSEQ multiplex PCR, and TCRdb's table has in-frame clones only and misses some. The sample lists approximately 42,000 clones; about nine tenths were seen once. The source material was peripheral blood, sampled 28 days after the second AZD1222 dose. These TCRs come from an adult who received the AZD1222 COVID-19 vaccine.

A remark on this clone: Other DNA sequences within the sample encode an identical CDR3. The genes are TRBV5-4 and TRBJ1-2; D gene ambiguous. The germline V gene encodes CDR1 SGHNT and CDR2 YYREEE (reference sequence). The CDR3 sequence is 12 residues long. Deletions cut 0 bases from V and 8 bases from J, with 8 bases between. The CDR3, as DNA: TGTGCCAGCAGCTTGGATGGGGAGGGCTACACCTTC. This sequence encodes CASSLDGEGYTF.

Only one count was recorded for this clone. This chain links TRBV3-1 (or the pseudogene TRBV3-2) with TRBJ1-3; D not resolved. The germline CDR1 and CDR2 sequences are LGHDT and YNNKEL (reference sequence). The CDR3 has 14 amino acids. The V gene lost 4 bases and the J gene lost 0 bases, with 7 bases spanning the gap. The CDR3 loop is CASSPRSSGNTIYF. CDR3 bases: TGTGCCAGCAGCCCCAGGAGCTCTGGAAACACCATATATTTT.

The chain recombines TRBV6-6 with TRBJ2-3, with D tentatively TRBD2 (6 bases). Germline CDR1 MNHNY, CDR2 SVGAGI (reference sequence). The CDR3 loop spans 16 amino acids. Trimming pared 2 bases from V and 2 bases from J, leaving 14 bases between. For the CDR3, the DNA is TGTGCCAGCAGTTACGGGGGGATAGGAGACACAGATACGCAGTATTTT. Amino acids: CASSYGGIGDTDTQYF.

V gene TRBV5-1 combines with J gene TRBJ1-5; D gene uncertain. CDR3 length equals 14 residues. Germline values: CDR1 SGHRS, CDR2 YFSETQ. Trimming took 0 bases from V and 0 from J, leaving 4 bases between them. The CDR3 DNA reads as TGCGCCAGCAGCTTGGGGAATAGCAATCAGCCCCAGCATTTT. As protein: CASSLGNSNQPQHF.

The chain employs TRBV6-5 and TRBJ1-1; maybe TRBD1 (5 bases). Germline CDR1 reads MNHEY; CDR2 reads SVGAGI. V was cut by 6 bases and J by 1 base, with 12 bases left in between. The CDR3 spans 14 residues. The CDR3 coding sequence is TGTGCCAGCAGGCCCGGGACCCAGAACACTGAAGCTTTCTTT. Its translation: CASRPGTQNTEAFF.

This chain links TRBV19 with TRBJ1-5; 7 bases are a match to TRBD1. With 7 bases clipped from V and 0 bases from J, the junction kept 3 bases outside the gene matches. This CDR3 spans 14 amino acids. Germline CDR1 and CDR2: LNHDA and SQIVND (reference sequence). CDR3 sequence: CASMQGVSNQPQHF. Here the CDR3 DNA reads TGTGCCAGTATGCAGGGGGTTAGCAATCAGCCCCAGCATTTT.

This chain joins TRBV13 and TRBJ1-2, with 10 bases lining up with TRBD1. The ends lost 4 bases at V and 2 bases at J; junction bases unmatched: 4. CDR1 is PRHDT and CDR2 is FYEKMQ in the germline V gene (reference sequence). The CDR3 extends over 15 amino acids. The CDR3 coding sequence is TGTGCCAGCAGCTCCCGGACAGGGGGAAACTATGGCTACACCTTC. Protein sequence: CASSSRTGGNYGYTF.

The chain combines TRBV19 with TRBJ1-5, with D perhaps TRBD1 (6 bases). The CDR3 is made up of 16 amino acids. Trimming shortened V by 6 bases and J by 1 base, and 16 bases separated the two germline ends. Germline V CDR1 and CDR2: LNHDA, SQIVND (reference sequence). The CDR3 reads CASSTRTATSNQPQHF. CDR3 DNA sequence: TGTGCCAGTAGCACTAGGACAGCTACAAGCAATCAGCCCCAGCATTTT.

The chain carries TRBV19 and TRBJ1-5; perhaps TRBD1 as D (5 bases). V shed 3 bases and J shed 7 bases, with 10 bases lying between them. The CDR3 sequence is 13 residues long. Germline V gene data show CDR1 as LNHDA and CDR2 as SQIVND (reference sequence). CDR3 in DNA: TGTGCCAGTAGTATCACGGGGCCCCAGCCCCAGCATTTT. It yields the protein CASSITGPQPQHF.

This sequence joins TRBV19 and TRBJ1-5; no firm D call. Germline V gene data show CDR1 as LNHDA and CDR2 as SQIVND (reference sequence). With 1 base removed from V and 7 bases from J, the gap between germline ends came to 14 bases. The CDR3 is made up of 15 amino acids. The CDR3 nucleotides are TGTGCCAGTAGTATAGTGGACTGGTTGGGCCAGCCCCAGCATTTT. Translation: CASSIVDWLGQPQHF.

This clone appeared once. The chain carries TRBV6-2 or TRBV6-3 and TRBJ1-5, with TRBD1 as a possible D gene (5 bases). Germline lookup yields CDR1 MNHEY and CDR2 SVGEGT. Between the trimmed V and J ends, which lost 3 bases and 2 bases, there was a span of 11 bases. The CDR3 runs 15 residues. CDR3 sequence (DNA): TGTGCCAGCAGTTATGGGGGGATTGGCAATCAGCCCCAGCATTTT. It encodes CASSYGGIGNQPQHF.

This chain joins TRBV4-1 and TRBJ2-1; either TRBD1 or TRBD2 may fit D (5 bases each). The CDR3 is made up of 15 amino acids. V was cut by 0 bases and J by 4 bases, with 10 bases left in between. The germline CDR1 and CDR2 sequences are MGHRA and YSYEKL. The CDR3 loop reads CASSQEPGQYNEQFF. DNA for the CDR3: TGCGCCAGCAGCCAAGAACCGGGGCAATACAATGAGCAGTTCTTC.

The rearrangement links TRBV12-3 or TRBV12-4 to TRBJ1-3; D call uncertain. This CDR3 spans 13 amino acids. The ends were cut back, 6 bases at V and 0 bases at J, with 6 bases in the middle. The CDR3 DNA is TGTGCCAGCAGCCAGGACTCTGGAAACACCATATATTTT. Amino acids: CASSQDSGNTIYF.

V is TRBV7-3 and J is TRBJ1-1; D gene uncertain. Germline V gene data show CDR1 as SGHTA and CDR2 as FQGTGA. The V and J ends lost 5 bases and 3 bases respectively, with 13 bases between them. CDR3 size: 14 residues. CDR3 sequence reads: CASSDSSRDTEAFF. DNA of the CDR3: TGTGCCAGCAGCGATAGCTCAAGGGACACTGAAGCTTTCTTT.

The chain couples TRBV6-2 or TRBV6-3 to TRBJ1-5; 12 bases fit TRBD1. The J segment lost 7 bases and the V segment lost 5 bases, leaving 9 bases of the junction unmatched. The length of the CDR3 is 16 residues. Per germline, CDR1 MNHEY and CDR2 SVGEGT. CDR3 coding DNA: TGTGCCAGCAGTGCCCGGGACAGGGGGCCTGGACAGCCCCAGCATTTT. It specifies CASSARDRGPGQPQHF.

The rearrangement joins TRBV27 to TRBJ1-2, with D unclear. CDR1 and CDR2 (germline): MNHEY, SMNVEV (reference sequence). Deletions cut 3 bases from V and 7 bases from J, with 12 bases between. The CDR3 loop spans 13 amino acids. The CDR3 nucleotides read TGTGCCAGCAGTTTCAGGTCTCGCGGTGGCTACACCTTC. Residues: CASSFRSRGGYTF.

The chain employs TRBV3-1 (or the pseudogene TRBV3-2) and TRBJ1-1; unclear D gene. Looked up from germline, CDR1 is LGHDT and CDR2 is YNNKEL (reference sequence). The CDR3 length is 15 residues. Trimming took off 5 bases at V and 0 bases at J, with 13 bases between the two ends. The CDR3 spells CASSYYLGMNTEAFF. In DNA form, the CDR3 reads TGTGCCAGCAGCTACTACCTAGGGATGAACACTGAAGCTTTCTTT.

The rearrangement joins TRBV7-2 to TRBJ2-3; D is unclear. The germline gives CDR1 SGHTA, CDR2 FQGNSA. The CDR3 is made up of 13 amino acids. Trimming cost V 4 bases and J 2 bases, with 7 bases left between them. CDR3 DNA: TGTGCCAGCAGCTCGGTAGTCACAGATACGCAGTATTTT. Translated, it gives CASSSVVTDTQYF.

The CDR3 protein is CASSLRGLSTNTEAFF. The DNA for the CDR3 is TGTGCCAGCAGCTTACGAGGGTTGTCGACGAACACTGAAGCTTTCTTT. The chain recombines TRBV7-8 with TRBJ1-1; D remains ambiguous. Looked up from germline, CDR1 is SGHVS and CDR2 is FQNEAQ. With 2 bases removed from V and 1 base from J, the gap between germline ends came to 14 bases. The CDR3 totals 16 residues.

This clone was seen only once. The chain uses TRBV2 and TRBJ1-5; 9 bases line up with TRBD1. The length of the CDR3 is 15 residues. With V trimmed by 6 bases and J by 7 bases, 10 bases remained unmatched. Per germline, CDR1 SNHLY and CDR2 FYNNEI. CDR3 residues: CASRMAGTGKQPQHF. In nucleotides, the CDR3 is TGTGCCAGCAGGATGGCGGGGACAGGGAAACAGCCCCAGCATTTT. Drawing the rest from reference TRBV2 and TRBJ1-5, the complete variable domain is EPEVTQTPSHQVTQMGQEVILRCVPISNHLYFYWYRQILGQKVEFLVSFYNNEISEKSEIFDDQFSVERPDGSNFTLKIRSTKLEDSAMYFCASRMAGTGKQPQHFGDGTRLSIL.

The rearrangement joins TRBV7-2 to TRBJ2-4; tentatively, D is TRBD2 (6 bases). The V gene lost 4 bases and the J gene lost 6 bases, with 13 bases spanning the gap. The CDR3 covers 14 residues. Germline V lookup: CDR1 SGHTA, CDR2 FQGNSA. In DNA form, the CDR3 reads TGTGCCAGCAGCTCCCGAAGGAGGGGAAACATTCAGTACTTC. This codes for CASSSRRRGNIQYF.

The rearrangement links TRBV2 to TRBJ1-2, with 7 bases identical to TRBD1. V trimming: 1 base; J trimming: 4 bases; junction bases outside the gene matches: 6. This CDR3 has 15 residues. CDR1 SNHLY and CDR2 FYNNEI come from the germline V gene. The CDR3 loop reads CASSEDDRVGYGYTF. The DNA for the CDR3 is TGTGCCAGCAGTGAAGACGACAGGGTTGGCTATGGCTACACCTTC.

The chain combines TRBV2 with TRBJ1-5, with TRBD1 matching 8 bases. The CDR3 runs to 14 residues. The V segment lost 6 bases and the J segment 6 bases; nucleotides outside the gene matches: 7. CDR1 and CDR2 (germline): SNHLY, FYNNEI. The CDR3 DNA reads TGTGCCAGCAGGCCCGGGACAGGCTCTCAGCCCCAGCATTTT. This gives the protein CASRPGTGSQPQHF. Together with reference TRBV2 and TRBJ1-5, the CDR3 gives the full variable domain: EPEVTQTPSHQVTQMGQEVILRCVPISNHLYFYWYRQILGQKVEFLVSFYNNEISEKSEIFDDQFSVERPDGSNFTLKIRSTKLEDSAMYFCASRPGTGSQPQHFGDGTRLSIL.

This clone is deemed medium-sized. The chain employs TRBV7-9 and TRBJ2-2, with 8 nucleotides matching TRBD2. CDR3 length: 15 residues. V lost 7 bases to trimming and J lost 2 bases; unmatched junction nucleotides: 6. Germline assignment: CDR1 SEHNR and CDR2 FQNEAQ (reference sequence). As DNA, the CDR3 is TGTGCCAGCAACAAGCGGGGGAGTAACACCGGGGAGCTGTTTTTT. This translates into CASNKRGSNTGELFF.

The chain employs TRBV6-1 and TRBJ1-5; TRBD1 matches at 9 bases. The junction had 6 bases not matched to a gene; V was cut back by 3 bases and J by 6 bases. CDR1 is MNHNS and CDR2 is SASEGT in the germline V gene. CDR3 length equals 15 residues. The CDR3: CASSEGQGGRQPQHF. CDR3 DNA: TGTGCCAGCAGTGAGGGACAGGGTGGGCGTCAGCCCCAGCATTTT.

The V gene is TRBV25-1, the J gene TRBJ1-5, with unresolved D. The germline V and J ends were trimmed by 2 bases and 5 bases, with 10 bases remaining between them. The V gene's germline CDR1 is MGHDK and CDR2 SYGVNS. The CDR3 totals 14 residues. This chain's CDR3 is CASSEAGGDQPQHF. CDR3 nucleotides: TGTGCCAGCAGTGAAGCGGGTGGTGATCAGCCCCAGCATTTT.

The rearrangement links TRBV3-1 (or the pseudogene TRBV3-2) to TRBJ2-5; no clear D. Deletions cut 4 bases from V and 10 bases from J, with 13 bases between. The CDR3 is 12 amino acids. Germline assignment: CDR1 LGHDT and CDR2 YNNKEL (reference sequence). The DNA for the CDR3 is TGTGCCAGCAGCCTCCCCGGACCGGGCCAGTACTTC. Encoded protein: CASSLPGPGQYF.

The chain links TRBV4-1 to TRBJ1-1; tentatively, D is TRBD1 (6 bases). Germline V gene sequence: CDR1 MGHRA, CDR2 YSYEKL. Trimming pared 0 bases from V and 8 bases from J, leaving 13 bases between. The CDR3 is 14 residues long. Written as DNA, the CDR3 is TGCGCCAGCAGCCAAGAAAGGGGGGGTTTAGAAGCTTTCTTT. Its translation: CASSQERGGLEAFF.

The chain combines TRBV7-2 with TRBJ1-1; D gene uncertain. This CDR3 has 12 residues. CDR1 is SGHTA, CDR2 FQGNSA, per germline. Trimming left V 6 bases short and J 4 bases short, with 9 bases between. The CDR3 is CASRTVVTEAFF. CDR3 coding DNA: TGTGCCAGCAGAACAGTGGTCACTGAAGCTTTCTTT.

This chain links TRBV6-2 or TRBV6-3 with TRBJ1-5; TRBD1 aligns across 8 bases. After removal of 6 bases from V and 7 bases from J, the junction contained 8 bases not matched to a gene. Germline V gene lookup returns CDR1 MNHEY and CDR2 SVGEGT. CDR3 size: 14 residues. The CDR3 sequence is CASSPTGVRQPQHF. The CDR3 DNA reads TGTGCCAGCAGCCCGACAGGGGTCAGGCAGCCCCAGCATTTT.

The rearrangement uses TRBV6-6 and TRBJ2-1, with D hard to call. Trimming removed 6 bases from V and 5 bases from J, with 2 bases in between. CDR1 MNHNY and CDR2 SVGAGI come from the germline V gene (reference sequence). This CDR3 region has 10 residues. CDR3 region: CASRHNEQFF. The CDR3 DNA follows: TGTGCCAGCAGACACAATGAGCAGTTCTTC.

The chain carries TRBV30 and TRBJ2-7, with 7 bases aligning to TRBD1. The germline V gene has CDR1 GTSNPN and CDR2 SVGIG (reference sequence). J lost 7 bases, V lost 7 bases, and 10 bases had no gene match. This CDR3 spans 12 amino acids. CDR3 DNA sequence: TGTGCCTCGGGACAGAGGTCCGAGGAGCAGTACTTC. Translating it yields CASGQRSEEQYF.